The 15 T cell receptor beta chains reported below all come from one sample, sequenced in a study of identifying expanded T cells in peripheral blood (dated by TCRdb to between 2019 and 2020). Library construction relied on the immunoSEQ multiplex PCR assay. Drawn from immuneACCESS, this table holds only the in-frame rearrangements with V and J called that TCRdb kept. Clones are partly lost; checked studies trace under half to an unresolved V gene and leave the rest unexplained. The sample table contains tens of thousands of clones; only one count was recorded for 80% to 90% of them. Of the sample, just under 4.5% falls within the top ten clones. The sequenced material came from blood. These receptors originate from a person aged 18-70 years in good health.

J is TRBJ1-2 and V is TRBV6-1; D uncertain. CDR1 is MNHNS, CDR2 SASEGT, per germline. V lost 3 bases and J lost 5, with 13 bases in between. This CDR3 comprises 14 residues. CDR3 protein: CASSDPEYPYGYTF. DNA of the CDR3: TGTGCCAGCAGTGACCCCGAATACCCTTATGGCTACACCTTC.

The genes are TRBV7-6 and TRBJ2-5, with 7 positions matching TRBD2. This CDR3 has 18 amino acids. The germline V gene has CDR1 SGHVS and CDR2 FNYEAQ. The ends lost 1 base at V and 0 bases at J; junction bases unmatched: 11. The CDR3 nucleotides are TGTGCCAGCAGCTTAGTTGGTGGGGACTACTTGTACCAAGAGACCCAGTACTTC. Translation: CASSLVGGDYLYQETQYF. The variable domain in full, with the rest retrieved from reference TRBV7-6 and TRBJ2-5, is GAGVSQSPRYKVTKRGQDVALRCDPISGHVSLYWYRQALGQGPEFLTYFNYEAQQDKSGLPNDRFSAERPEGSISTLTIQRTEQRDSAMYRCASSLVGGDYLYQETQYFGPGTRLLVL.

This clone was seen a handful of times. The junction departs from the called germline gene at one end, perhaps through a read error. This sequence joins TRBV6-5 and TRBJ1-3, with TRBD1 identical over 7 bases. Germline assignment: CDR1 MNHEY and CDR2 SVGAGI. This CDR3 comprises 13 residues. As DNA, the CDR3 is TGTGCCAGCAGCAGTGACTCCAGGGGGTTTCATTCGTTT. Encoded protein: CASSSDSRGFHSF.

The rearrangement uses TRBV5-4 and TRBJ2-1; 9 nucleotides agree with TRBD2. Germline CDR1 reads SGHNT; CDR2 reads YYREEE (reference sequence). V shed 4 bases and J 3 bases; nucleotides not matched to a gene: 8. The CDR3 consists of 16 residues. The CDR3 nucleotides read TGTGCCAGCAGCGGTGAGTTAGCGGGGGTCTACAATGAGCAGTTCTTC. As protein: CASSGELAGVYNEQFF.

J is TRBJ2-2 and V is TRBV5-1; TRBD1 matches at 9 bases. J was trimmed by 4 bases and V by 3 bases; bases with no gene match: 7. CDR1 and CDR2 (germline): SGHRS, YFSETQ. This CDR3 has 16 residues. The CDR3 DNA sequence: TGCGCCAGCAGCTCCGGACAGGGGTATAGCACCGGGGAGCTGTTTTTT. Translation: CASSSGQGYSTGELFF. The whole variable domain, filled in from reference TRBV5-1 and TRBJ2-2, reads KAGVTQTPRYLIKTRGQQVTLSCSPISGHRSVSWYQQTPGQGLQFLFEYFSETQRNKGNFPGRFSGRQFSNSRSEMNVSTLELGDSALYLCASSSGQGYSTGELFFGEGSRLTVL.

The gene calls are TRBV2 and TRBJ1-2, with D unresolved. CDR3 length equals 17 residues. CDR1 SNHLY and CDR2 FYNNEI come from the germline V gene. Trimming removed 5 bases from V and 5 bases from J, with 24 bases in between. The CDR3 spells CASSNDHSREFDYGYTF. DNA of the CDR3: TGTGCCAGCAGTAATGATCACAGTAGAGAGTTTGATTATGGCTACACCTTC.

The rearrangement joins TRBV5-6 to TRBJ1-4; D might be TRBD1 (6 bases). Per the germline V gene, CDR1 is SGHDT and CDR2 is YYEEEE. V was shortened by 5 bases and J by 8 bases, with 13 bases between the two germline ends. There are 13 residues in the CDR3. The CDR3 DNA reads as TGTGCCAGCAGATTGTGGGGGGGCGAAAAACTGTTTTTT. Encoded protein: CASRLWGGEKLFF. The whole variable domain, remainder taken from reference TRBV5-6 and TRBJ1-4, is DAGVTQSPTHLIKTRGQQVTLRCSPKSGHDTVSWYQQALGQGPQFIFQYYEEEERQRGNFPDRFSGHQFPNYSSELNVNALLLGDSALYLCASRLWGGEKLFFGSGTQLSVL.

This clone was recorded only once. The chain uses TRBV5-6 and TRBJ2-3; tentative D call: TRBD1 (5 bases). Germline lookup yields CDR1 SGHDT and CDR2 YYEEEE. V lost 1 base and J 3 bases, leaving 15 bases between the germline ends. CDR3 length: 16 amino acids. CDR3 protein: CASSLQGSSWTDTQYF. The CDR3 DNA reads TGTGCCAGCAGCTTGCAGGGCAGTTCGTGGACAGATACGCAGTATTTT.

The chain carries TRBV7-9 and TRBJ1-2; no clear D gene. Germline V gene data show CDR1 as SEHNR and CDR2 as FQNEAQ (reference sequence). The CDR3 covers 15 residues. V dropped 5 bases and J dropped 4 bases, with 17 bases sitting between them. The CDR3 spells CASSPEEGLGYGYTF. CDR3 DNA sequence: TGTGCCAGCAGCCCTGAGGAAGGGTTGGGCTATGGCTACACCTTC.

CDR3 DNA sequence: TGTGCCAGCGCCCGGAGGATGACCGGGGAGCTGTTTTTT. Amino acid sequence: CASARRMTGELFF. This chain connects TRBV7-3 to TRBJ2-2; the D gene is possibly TRBD2 (5 bases). CDR3 length equals 13 residues. Germline loops: CDR1 SGHTA, CDR2 FQGTGA. The ends were cut back, 8 bases at V and 5 bases at J, with 12 bases in the middle.

CDR3 residues: CASSYTSGNTIYF. In nucleotides, the CDR3 is TGTGCCAGCAGTTACACGTCTGGAAACACCATATATTTT. The chain couples TRBV6-5 to TRBJ1-3; no firm D call. V lost 2 bases and J lost 1, with 3 bases in between. CDR1 and CDR2 (germline): MNHEY, SVGAGI. The CDR3 loop spans 13 amino acids.

The J gene is TRBJ1-1, the V gene TRBV4-3; D might be TRBD1 (6 bases). V lost 0 bases and J 2 bases, leaving 22 bases between the germline ends. Germline CDR1 LGHNA, CDR2 YSLEER. The CDR3 contains 19 residues. The CDR3 bases are TGCGCCAGCAGCCAAGATCTCGGACAAGGGAGGGGGACAAACACTGAAGCTTTCTTT. It yields the protein CASSQDLGQGRGTNTEAFF.

J is TRBJ1-2 and V is TRBV6-6, with TRBD1 identical over 9 bases. After removal of 6 bases from V and 12 bases from J, the junction contained 11 bases not matched to a gene. Germline CDR1 is MNHNY and CDR2 is SVGAGI (reference sequence). The CDR3 sequence is 13 residues long. The CDR3 loop reads CASRKPGQGKNTF. The CDR3 DNA is TGTGCCAGCAGGAAACCCGGACAGGGGAAGAACACCTTC.

The rearrangement links TRBV9 to TRBJ1-2; weak D call: TRBD1 (6 bases). The CDR3 length is 15 residues. Germline V gene lookup returns CDR1 SGDLS and CDR2 YYNGEE. V was pared by 0 bases and J by 8 bases, with 17 bases between. DNA for the CDR3: TGTGCCAGCAGCGTAGAAGGGGGAGTTGGGGGCGGCTACACCTTC. It encodes CASSVEGGVGGGYTF.

The rearrangement joins TRBV5-1 to TRBJ1-3, with D tentatively TRBD1 (6 bases). Trimming left V 4 bases short and J 0 bases short, with 17 bases between. CDR3 length: 17 residues. Germline V gene sequence: CDR1 SGHRS, CDR2 YFSETQ. The CDR3: CASSTTGRLSSGNTIYF. CDR3 DNA: TGCGCCAGCAGCACCACAGGGCGTCTCTCCTCTGGAAACACCATATATTTT.